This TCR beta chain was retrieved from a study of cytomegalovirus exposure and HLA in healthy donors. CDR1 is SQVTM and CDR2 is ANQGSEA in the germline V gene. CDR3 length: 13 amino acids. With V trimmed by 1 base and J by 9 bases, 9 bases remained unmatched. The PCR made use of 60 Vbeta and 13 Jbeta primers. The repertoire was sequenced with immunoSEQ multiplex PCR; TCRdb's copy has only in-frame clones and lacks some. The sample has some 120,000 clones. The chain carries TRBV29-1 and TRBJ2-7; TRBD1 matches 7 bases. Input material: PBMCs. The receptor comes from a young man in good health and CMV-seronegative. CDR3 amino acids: CSVEVDRASGQYF. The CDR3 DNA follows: TGCAGCGTTGAAGTTGACAGGGCGAGTGGGCAGTACTTC.